The T cell receptor (beta chain) described here comes from a study of identical twins. General study findings and limits: Out-of-frame alpha sequences common to twins exhibited a surplus of low generation probability. Clonotypes of the beta chain that were abundant in cord blood carried fewer insertions (memory repertoires showed none). Model-predicted out-of-frame TCR alpha sharing fell below observed values in monozygotic twins.

TCRdb reprocessed the 5' RACE reads via MiXCR and lists one record per CDR3 protein. The sample shows about 570,000 distinct CDR3 sequences, 9% to 10% of them seen only once. A few counts support this clonotype. Its antigen is still unknown. Germline CDR1 is LGHDT and CDR2 is YNNKEL (reference sequence). The CDR3 extends over 14 amino acids. Trimming cost V 9 bases and J 4 bases, with 19 bases left between them. These data were also reused for a study on yellow fever vaccine responses in identical twins.

The TCR comes from a woman younger than 30 in good health. Source material: PBMCs. The rearrangement links TRBV3-1 to TRBJ2-7; D is perhaps TRBD1 (6 bases). The CDR3 nucleotides are TGTGCCAGTCAGCCGTCGCAGGGGTGGTACGAGCAGTACTTC. Residues: CASQPSQGWYEQYF.